The 32 T cell receptor beta chains listed next were all sequenced from one sample in a study of T cells in Graves' hyperthyroidism and ophthalmopathy (dated by TCRdb to the late 2010s). Library construction relied on multiplex PCR. TCRdb lists the instrument as Illumina HiSeq 2000. The TCR beta CDR3 regions were amplified from the RNA transcripts. A first-round RT-PCR of the TCR CDR3 used the HTBI primer set with the Qiagen OneStep RT-PCR kit. TCRdb redid the processing of the public reads, applying fastp at Q25 and MiXCR, and retained in-frame beta chains. Every distinct CDR3 protein forms one entry, paired with its most common genes and DNA. For this sample the table gives about 610,000 distinct CDR3 sequences, of which roughly 14% were detected only once. The ten largest clones add up to around 4.5% of the sample. The sample consisted of blood. The receptors were sampled from a middle-aged woman with Graves' ophthalmopathy.

This clonotype was detected many times. The rearrangement joins TRBV11-2 to TRBJ2-7; D remains unclear. The CDR3 sequence is 15 residues long. CDR1 is SGHAT and CDR2 is FQNNGV in the germline V gene. With 5 bases removed from V and 1 base from J, the gap between germline ends came to 15 bases. CDR3 nucleotides: TGTGCCAGCAGCCCCCGTCCTGGGGAATCCTACGAGCAGTACTTC. Translated, it gives CASSPRPGESYEQYF.

This chain connects TRBV18 to TRBJ1-2; tentative D call: TRBD1 (5 bases). Germline values: CDR1 KGHSH, CDR2 LQKENI. The V end was cut by 0 bases, the J end by 1 base, with 9 bases between. This CDR3 comprises 15 residues. CDR3 in amino acids: CASSPPLTDNYGYTF. In DNA form, the CDR3 reads TGTGCCAGCTCACCACCCCTGACAGATAACTATGGCTACACCTTC.

This clonotype has ten or more counts. The chain uses TRBV15 and TRBJ1-6, with D hard to call. Per the germline V gene, CDR1 is LNHNV and CDR2 is YYDKDF (reference sequence). CDR3 length: 15 residues. V was shortened by 0 bases and J by 7 bases, with 10 bases between the two germline ends. CDR3 nucleotide sequence: TGTGCCACCAGCAGAGACTTAGGGTCGAATTCACCCCTCCACTTT. Protein: CATSRDLGSNSPLHF.

This clonotype has at least ten counts. The chain couples TRBV29-1 to TRBJ2-7; D is tentatively TRBD1 or TRBD2 (5 bases each). The CDR3 consists of 12 residues. Germline loops: CDR1 SQVTM, CDR2 ANQGSEA. Deletions cut 7 bases from V and 6 bases from J, with 16 bases between. The CDR3 here is CSGGTGTGEQYF. DNA for the CDR3: TGCAGCGGGGGGACGGGGACGGGCGAGCAGTACTTC.

This chain joins TRBV28 and TRBJ2-7, with 11 bases fitting TRBD2. This CDR3 comprises 18 residues. V was clipped by 5 bases and J by 0 bases; unmatched bases: 12. Per the germline V gene, CDR1 is MDHEN and CDR2 is SYDVKM. The CDR3 here is CASSPLATSGMISYEQYF. CDR3 in DNA: TGTGCCAGCAGTCCCCTCGCGACTAGCGGGATGATCTCCTACGAGCAGTACTTC. The whole variable domain, remainder taken from reference TRBV28 and TRBJ2-7, is DVKVTQSSRYLVKRTGEKVFLECVQDMDHENMFWYRQDPGLGLRLIYFSYDVKMKEKGDIPEGYSVSREKKERFSLILESASTNQTSMYLCASSPLATSGMISYEQYFGPGTRLTVT.

This clonotype was seen many times. This chain links TRBV25-1 with TRBJ2-7; 11 bases match TRBD2. In germline, CDR1 is MGHDK, CDR2 SYGVNS. Trimming removed 4 bases from V and 3 bases from J; junction bases left unmatched: 2. This CDR3 comprises 14 residues. The CDR3 sequence: CASSAGLAVYEQYF. The CDR3 DNA sequence: TGTGCCAGCAGTGCGGGACTAGCGGTCTACGAGCAGTACTTC.

This clonotype was counted at least ten times. J is TRBJ2-7 and V is TRBV6-5, with D unclear. The CDR3 is made up of 12 amino acids. V lost 2 bases to trimming and J lost 2 bases, with 4 bases between them. Germline CDR1 is MNHEY and CDR2 is SVGAGI. CDR3 in DNA: TGTGCCAGCAGTTACAGTCCCTACGAGCAGTACTTC. This codes for CASSYSPYEQYF.

This clonotype occurred many times. This chain uses TRBV28 with TRBJ2-7; a weak D match, TRBD2 (6 bases). This CDR3 has 12 residues. Germline-derived CDR1 and CDR2 are MDHEN and SYDVKM. Between the trimmed V and J ends, which lost 8 bases and 5 bases, there was a span of 13 bases. CDR3 sequence (DNA): TGTGCCAGCGTCAGCCGGGGGAACGAGCAGTACTTC. Translated: CASVSRGNEQYF.

The chain is built from TRBV7-2 and TRBJ1-2; TRBD1 aligns across 8 bases. CDR1 is SGHTA, CDR2 FQGNSA, per germline. The CDR3 has 14 residues. Trimming took 6 bases from V and 5 from J; bases not matched to a gene: 8. CDR3 sequence (DNA): TGTGCCAGCAGACCCGGACAGGGACGTTATGGCTACACCTTC. Translating gives CASRPGQGRYGYTF.

This clonotype was observed a few times. The chain uses TRBV30 and TRBJ2-2; 8 bases map to TRBD1. The CDR3 has 13 residues. The V and J ends lost 2 bases and 6 bases, in that order; junction bases with no gene match: 2. Germline V lookup: CDR1 GTSNPN, CDR2 SVGIG (reference sequence). The CDR3 protein is CAWSPQGAGELFF. The CDR3 DNA reads TGTGCCTGGAGTCCACAGGGGGCCGGGGAGCTGTTTTTT.

This clonotype showed up many times. The chain combines TRBV7-8 with TRBJ2-5; 9 nucleotides match TRBD1. CDR1 and CDR2 (germline): SGHVS, FQNEAQ. V trimming: 10 bases; J trimming: 5 bases; junction bases outside the gene matches: 8. The CDR3 has 13 amino acids. This CDR3 is CATQGAVRETQYF. The CDR3 DNA follows: TGTGCCACACAGGGGGCCGTCCGGGAGACCCAGTACTTC.

This clonotype came up many times. The V and J genes are TRBV6-1 and TRBJ1-3, with D hard to call. Germline V gives CDR1 MNHNS, CDR2 SASEGT. Trimming stripped 5 bases from V and 4 bases from J, with 9 bases between. This CDR3 has 13 amino acids. For the CDR3, the DNA is TGTGCCAGCAGTCCTTCATTGGGAAACACCATATATTTT. This codes for CASSPSLGNTIYF.

This clonotype was counted many times. This chain joins TRBV10-3 and TRBJ1-2; the D is unclear. This CDR3 contains 13 residues. Trimming removed 9 bases at V and 0 bases at J, with 11 bases between. Germline V gene sequence: CDR1 ENHRY, CDR2 SYGVKD. The CDR3 coding sequence is TGTGCCATTAAGTGGGAAACTAACTATGGCTACACCTTC. As protein: CAIKWETNYGYTF.

There are many counts of this clonotype. The rearrangement uses TRBV10-3 and TRBJ1-2, with D hard to call. V was pared by 0 bases and J by 5 bases, with 7 bases between. The length of the CDR3 is 13 residues. Per germline, CDR1 ENHRY and CDR2 SYGVKD. For the CDR3, the DNA is TGTGCCATCAGTGAGTCAGGCGTTTATGGCTACACCTTC. Translated, it gives CAISESGVYGYTF.

In its sample, this clonotype was seen many times. At one boundary the junction diverges from the germline segment, which might be a read error. The V and J genes are TRBV6-5 and TRBJ2-2, with D possibly TRBD2 on 6 matching bases. This CDR3 is 14 amino acids long. In germline, CDR1 is MNHEY, CDR2 SVGAGI. CDR3 region: CASSDSGVTGELFF. DNA of the CDR3: TGTGCCAGCAGTGACTCGGGGGTCACCGGGGAGCTGTTTTTT.

The sample holds many counts of this clonotype. The chain carries TRBV27 and TRBJ2-7; a possible D gene is TRBD2 (6 bases). This CDR3 contains 14 residues. The V gene's germline CDR1 is MNHEY and CDR2 SMNVEV (reference sequence). The V and J ends lost 2 bases and 6 bases respectively, with 14 bases between them. CDR3 nucleotide sequence: TGTGCCAGCAGTTTAGGAGGACTCGGGAGCGAGCAGTACTTC. Its protein is CASSLGGLGSEQYF.

This clonotype was counted many times. V gene TRBV28 combines with J gene TRBJ1-2, with a possible D match to TRBD1 (6 bases). CDR1 and CDR2 (germline): MDHEN, SYDVKM. The V gene lost 3 bases and the J gene lost 3 bases, with 11 bases spanning the gap. The CDR3 loop spans 14 amino acids. Here the CDR3 DNA reads TGTGCCAGCAGTTTTGGGGGGGCCTACTATGGCTACACCTTC. Its protein product is CASSFGGAYYGYTF.

This clonotype has a count of ten or more. V is TRBV20-1 and J is TRBJ2-2; D possibly corresponds to TRBD2 (6 bases). Germline loops: CDR1 DFQATT, CDR2 SNEGSKA (reference sequence). There are 13 residues in the CDR3. V was pared by 6 bases and J by 5 bases, with 13 bases between. As DNA, the CDR3 is TGCAGTGCAACGGCCGCGGGAACCGGGGAGCTGTTTTTT. Translation: CSATAAGTGELFF.

This clonotype was detected many times. The V gene is TRBV2, the J gene TRBJ1-2; the D gene is possibly TRBD1 (5 bases). This CDR3 is built from 12 residues. The V end was cut by 8 bases, the J end by 2 bases, with 9 bases between. Germline CDR1 is SNHLY and CDR2 is FYNNEI. This CDR3 is CASGAGNYGYTF. In DNA, the CDR3 is TGTGCCAGCGGGGCAGGGAACTATGGCTACACCTTC.

This clonotype showed up many times. V usage is TRBV2 and J usage is TRBJ2-3, with D unresolved. In germline, CDR1 is SNHLY, CDR2 FYNNEI. The V and J ends lost 4 bases and 3 bases respectively, with 8 bases between them. The CDR3 runs 13 residues. CDR3 DNA: TGTGCCAGCAGTGCCGGCGTTACAGATACGCAGTATTTT. It encodes CASSAGVTDTQYF.

The rearrangement joins TRBV30 to TRBJ1-6, with a weak D call TRBD1 (6 bases). The CDR3 is made up of 15 amino acids. Germline V gives CDR1 GTSNPN, CDR2 SVGIG (reference sequence). The germline V and J ends were trimmed by 4 bases and 5 bases, with 15 bases remaining between them. The chain's CDR3 is CAWTGTLPNNSPLHF. In nucleotides, the CDR3 is TGTGCCTGGACCGGGACACTCCCTAATAATTCACCCCTCCACTTT. The complete variable domain, with remaining parts taken from reference TRBV30 and TRBJ1-6, reads SQTIHQWPATLVQPVGSPLSLECTVEGTSNPNLYWYRQAAGRGLQLLFYSVGIGQISSEVPQNLSASRPQDRQFILSSKKLLLSDSGFYLCAWTGTLPNNSPLHFGNGTRLTVT.

This clonotype appeared a few times. The chain joins TRBV6-1 to TRBJ1-5; D gene unclear. Trimming cost V 1 base and J 0 bases, with 16 bases left between them. Looked up from germline, CDR1 is MNHNS and CDR2 is SASEGT. The CDR3 totals 18 residues. The CDR3 nucleotides read TGTGCCAGCAGTGAAGACGAGGGATTGCGTTATAGCAATCAGCCCCAGCATTTT. It encodes CASSEDEGLRYSNQPQHF.

This clonotype was counted at least ten times. The chain combines TRBV11-2 with TRBJ2-5; TRBD2 agrees at 7 bases. CDR1 is SGHAT, CDR2 FQNNGV, per germline. V was pared by 0 bases and J by 7 bases, with 8 bases of the junction left unmatched. This CDR3 has 15 amino acids. The CDR3 DNA is TGTGCCAGCAGCTTAGATCGACTAGCCGGGGTGACCCAGTACTTC. Its translation is CASSLDRLAGVTQYF.

CDR3 residues: CASSLGGGLATEAFF. CDR3 sequence (DNA): TGCGCCAGCAGCTTGGGAGGGGGACTCGCCACTGAAGCTTTCTTT. The chain carries TRBV5-1 and TRBJ1-1, with D tentatively TRBD1 (6 bases). The germline CDR1 and CDR2 sequences are SGHRS and YFSETQ. The CDR3 runs to 15 residues. Trimming took off 0 bases at V and 4 bases at J, with 13 bases between the two ends.

This chain links TRBV24-1 with TRBJ2-2; 8 bases fit TRBD1. The length of the CDR3 is 19 residues. CDR1 KGHDR and CDR2 SFDVKD come from the germline V gene. Losses at the gene ends were 2 bases for V and 6 bases for J; bases not matched to a gene: 16. The CDR3 DNA reads TGTGCCACCAGTGATTCGACCCCAAGCAGGGGGCTTCTATCCGGGGAGCTGTTTTTT. Amino acids: CATSDSTPSRGLLSGELFF.

The chain joins TRBV18 to TRBJ1-1, with TRBD1 matching 7 bases. This CDR3 has 15 amino acids. Germline trimming cut 1 base from V and 5 bases from J; bases unmatched to any gene: 7. In germline, CDR1 is KGHSH, CDR2 LQKENI. CDR3 sequence reads: CASSPRTGEETEAFF. For the CDR3, the DNA is TGTGCCAGCTCACCACGAACAGGGGAGGAGACTGAAGCTTTCTTT.

This clonotype was observed at least ten times. The chain joins TRBV6-5 to TRBJ2-5; 12 nucleotides match TRBD2. There are 18 residues in the CDR3. The junction had 10 bases not matched to a gene; V was cut back by 0 bases and J by 5 bases. Looked up from germline, CDR1 is MNHEY and CDR2 is SVGAGI. The CDR3 bases are TGTGCCAGCAGTTACTCGATTCCTAGCGGGAGGGCCTGGGAGACCCAGTACTTC. Residues: CASSYSIPSGRAWETQYF.

In its sample, this clonotype was seen a few times. The rearrangement links TRBV9 to TRBJ1-1; 7 bases line up with TRBD1. Trimming cost V 4 bases and J 0 bases; bases outside gene matches: 6. The CDR3 length is 15 residues. CDR1 SGDLS and CDR2 YYNGEE come from the germline V gene. The CDR3 nucleotides read TGTGCCAGCAGCCCCCAGGGGGTATTGAACACTGAAGCTTTCTTT. Translated, it gives CASSPQGVLNTEAFF.

This clonotype was counted ten times or more. The chain combines TRBV29-1 with TRBJ2-7; D ambiguous. The length of the CDR3 is 14 residues. V gave up 4 bases and J gave up 6 bases, with 19 bases separating them. The germline V gene has CDR1 SQVTM and CDR2 ANQGSEA. The CDR3 nucleotides read TGCAGCGTTGTAATCGGTCTTGGTTGGGGCGAGCAGTACTTC. Protein: CSVVIGLGWGEQYF.

This clonotype showed up many times. This chain uses TRBV27 with TRBJ1-1; D remains ambiguous. The CDR3 contains 14 residues. CDR1 MNHEY and CDR2 SMNVEV come from the germline V gene (reference sequence). Trimming removed 7 bases from V and 1 base from J, with 13 bases in between. The CDR3 loop reads CASKGMGPNTEAFF. The CDR3 nucleotides read TGTGCCAGCAAAGGAATGGGCCCGAACACTGAAGCTTTCTTT.

The chain employs TRBV12-3 or TRBV12-4 and TRBJ2-7; D ambiguous. Trimming took off 6 bases at V and 0 bases at J, with 18 bases between the two ends. The CDR3 spans 16 residues. This chain's CDR3 is CASSINWAFLSYEQYF. CDR3 sequence (DNA): TGTGCCAGCAGCATAAATTGGGCGTTCCTCTCCTACGAGCAGTACTTC.

The chain is built from TRBV12-3 or TRBV12-4 and TRBJ2-5; TRBD1 matches at 7 bases. The CDR3 loop spans 15 amino acids. V trimming: 3 bases; J trimming: 4 bases; junction bases outside the gene matches: 8. CDR3 residues: CASSFVQGLRETQYF. CDR3 nucleotides: TGTGCCAGCAGTTTCGTACAGGGGTTGCGAGAGACCCAGTACTTC.